The rows below give T cell receptor beta chains drawn from one sample of a study of control samples from healthy donors and cancer patients. Measured with immunoSEQ multiplex PCR; TCRdb has only the in-frame clones, and not every one. The sample lists about 86,000 clones, over 90% seen once, with about 1.5% in the top ten. Material: blood. These receptor sequences come from a woman in her twenties or thirties in good health. Both conserved end residues are part of each CDR3. Each record gives: J gene, clone size, CDR3 length, D gene, V gene, CDR3 DNA, CDR3 protein. The D gene is left open where the match is weak. Some rows mark clone size as missing; the rest say once, few, many or name a class of expanded clone.

>TRBJ1-1|NA|13|NA|TRBV29-1
TGCAGCACTTACCGACACGAAAACACTGAAGCTTTCTTT
CSTYRHENTEAFF
>TRBJ1-1|NA|14|NA|TRBV5-8
TGTGCCAGCAGCTGGGGGGGAGGGAACACTGAAGCTTTCTTT
CASSWGGGNTEAFF
>TRBJ2-5|NA|15|TRBD2|TRBV6-6
TGTGCCAGCAGTTACCCCCAAGCGGGAGGCGCAGCCCAGTACTTC
CASSYPQAGGAAQYF
>TRBJ2-5|NA|15|TRBD2|TRBV3-1/TRBV3-2
TGTGCCAGCAGCCAAGCTAGCGGGAGTTGGGAGACCCAGTACTTC
CASSQASGSWETQYF
>TRBJ1-1|once|15|TRBD1|TRBV29-1
TGCAGCGCCGATGGCGCGACAGGGGGCTTCACTGAAGCTTTCTTT
CSADGATGGFTEAFF
>TRBJ2-1|NA|15|TRBD2|TRBV6-6
TGTGCCAGCAGTATAAGCGGGGGGGCCTACAATGAGCAGTTCTTC
CASSISGGAYNEQFF
>TRBJ2-1|NA|15|TRBD1|TRBV18
TGTGCCAGCTCCCCCGGGACAGGGCCCTACAATGAGCAGTTCTTC
CASSPGTGPYNEQFF
>TRBJ1-2|once|11|NA|TRBV10-3
TGTGCCATCAGCCTACAGGGTGGCTACACCTTC
CAISLQGGYTF
>TRBJ1-1|NA|12|NA|TRBV19
TGTGCCAGTAACCAGGGGCCCACTGAAGCTTTCTTT
CASNQGPTEAFF
>TRBJ1-5|few|13|NA|TRBV7-8
TGTGCCAGCAGCCGAGGAGGGACAAAGCCCCAGCATTTT
CASSRGGTKPQHF
>TRBJ2-7|NA|16|NA|TRBV2
TGTGCCAGCAGCCAAAGGTCCTATGGGCGCGAGTACGAGCAGTACTTC
CASSQRSYGREYEQYF
>TRBJ1-5|once|13|NA|TRBV2
TGTGCCAGCAGTCTCGTCAGCAATCAGCCCCAGCATTTT
CASSLVSNQPQHF
>TRBJ2-5|NA|16|NA|TRBV4-1
TGCGCCAGCAGCCAAGAACCCCTGACTAGACCGCAGACCCAGTACTTC
CASSQEPLTRPQTQYF
>TRBJ1-1|NA|14|NA|TRBV4-1
TGCGCCAGCAGCCAAGACAGTTTGAACACTGAAGCTTTCTTT
CASSQDSLNTEAFF
>TRBJ2-7|once|13|NA|TRBV3-1/TRBV3-2
TGTGCCAGCAGCCCCGGGAGCTCCTACGAGCAGTACTTC
CASSPGSSYEQYF
>TRBJ1-6|NA|16|TRBD1|TRBV19
TGTGCCAGCAGAGGACAGGGGGCTCCCGATTATTCACCCCTCCACTTT
CASRGQGAPDYSPLHF
>TRBJ1-1|NA|16|NA|TRBV19
TGTGCCAGCAGAGAAAACAGGGCGAGGTTGGTTACTGAAGCTTTCTTT
CASRENRARLVTEAFF
>TRBJ1-2|NA|14|TRBD1|TRBV6-1
TGTGCCAGCAGTGAAGGACAGGGGAACTATGGCTACACCTTC
CASSEGQGNYGYTF
>TRBJ1-4|NA|15|TRBD1|TRBV6-5
TGTGCCAGCAGTTTCCGGGACAGGGCCCGAAAAGAGGTGTTTTTT
CASSFRDRARKEVFF
>TRBJ1-4|NA|14|NA|TRBV4-2
TGTGCCAGCAGCCAGAGAGAGACTAATGAAAAACTGTTTTTT
CASSQRETNEKLFF
>TRBJ2-1|NA|11|NA|TRBV27
TGTGCCAGCAGTCTATACAATGAGCAGTTCTTC
CASSLYNEQFF
>TRBJ1-1|NA|13|TRBD1|TRBV18
TGTGCCAGCTCTCCGACAGGGGCCGAGGAAGCTTTCTTT
CASSPTGAEEAFF
>TRBJ1-4|NA|12|NA|TRBV3-1/TRBV3-2
TGTGCCAGCAGCCGAAGGGCGGAAAAACTGTTTTTT
CASSRRAEKLFF
>TRBJ2-3|NA|15|NA|TRBV27
TGTGCCAGCAGTTTAAGTAAGGTACACACAGATACGCAGTATTTT
CASSLSKVHTDTQYF
>TRBJ1-5|NA|19|NA|TRBV5-1
TGCGCCAGCAGCTTGCTGCGTTTTAAGGGTAGGGTTAAAAATCAGCCCCAGCATTTT
CASSLLRFKGRVKNQPQHF
>TRBJ1-2|NA|13|NA|TRBV25-1
TGTGCCAGCAGTGAGGCAGGGACCTATGGCTACACCTTC
CASSEAGTYGYTF
>TRBJ2-7|NA|14|NA|TRBV2
TGTGCCAGCAGTATTTTGACAGCCACCTACGAGCAGTACTTC
CASSILTATYEQYF
>TRBJ2-1|NA|13|NA|TRBV12-3/TRBV12-4
TGTGCCAGCAGTTTAGGATTGGTGACCGGGCAGTTCTTC
CASSLGLVTGQFF
>TRBJ1-3|NA|12|NA|TRBV30
TGTGCCTGGAGTGTGTCGCGGAACACCATATATTTT
CAWSVSRNTIYF
>TRBJ2-2|NA|16|TRBD2|TRBV5-1
TGCGCCAGCAGCTTGGGGGGAGGGCCCTCCATCGGGGAGCTGTTTTTT
CASSLGGGPSIGELFF
>TRBJ1-6|NA|14|TRBD1|TRBV10-3
TGTGCCATCGGGGGGGGACAGGTAAATTCACCCCTCCACTTT
CAIGGGQVNSPLHF
>TRBJ1-4|NA|15|NA|TRBV5-1
TGCGCCAGCAGCTTGAGTTCAGGGGTTGGAGAAAAACTGTTTTTT
CASSLSSGVGEKLFF
>TRBJ1-4|NA|14|NA|TRBV6-5
TGTGCCAGCAGTTCTGGGAAGGTTAATGAAAAACTGTTTTTT
CASSSGKVNEKLFF
>TRBJ2-1|NA|16|TRBD2|TRBV7-8
TGTGCCAGCAGCCCTTGGTGGCTAGCGGAGACCAATGAGCAGTTCTTC
CASSPWWLAETNEQFF
>TRBJ1-1|NA|13|NA|TRBV28
TGTGCCAGCGGAGAGGTTTTGGGCACTGAAGCTTTCTTT
CASGEVLGTEAFF
>TRBJ2-3|NA|13|NA|TRBV7-9
TGTGCCAGCAGCTTCACCTTCACAGATACGCAGTATTTT
CASSFTFTDTQYF
>TRBJ2-5|NA|15|TRBD1|TRBV9
TGTGCCAGCAGCGAGGGGGCGCGGTCGTCAGAGACCCAGTACTTC
CASSEGARSSETQYF
>TRBJ1-1|NA|15|NA|TRBV10-3
TGTGCCATCAGTCGGCGGCAGGGAGGAGATACTGAAGCTTTCTTT
CAISRRQGGDTEAFF
>TRBJ2-5|NA|17|TRBD2|TRBV2
TGTGCCAGCAAGACGGGAAGACTAGCGGGAGTTGGTGAGACCCAGTACTTC
CASKTGRLAGVGETQYF
>TRBJ2-3|NA|14|NA|TRBV3-1/TRBV3-2
TGTGCCAGCAGCCAAGAGTTAGTTGTAGATACGCAGTATTTT
CASSQELVVDTQYF
>TRBJ1-1|NA|14|TRBD1|TRBV19
TGTGCCAGTGGCCAGGGGGGGAGGAACACTGAAGCTTTCTTT
CASGQGGRNTEAFF
>TRBJ2-1|NA|14|NA|TRBV7-9
TGTGCCAGCAGCTTAATGGACCATTACAATGAGCAGTTCTTC
CASSLMDHYNEQFF